This T cell receptor beta chain emerged from a study of T-cell reconstitution after alpha-beta-depleted transplantation in children (dated by TCRdb to the mid-2010s). Notes on the research overall: The study quantitatively tracked T-cell immune reconstitution after TCRalphabeta/CD19-depleted allogeneic hematopoietic cell transplantation in children using TCR repertoire profiling. Results and caveats for the whole study, not just this receptor: In some patients, the high TCRbeta diversity seen at day 60 was put down to recipient T cells and intrathymic progenitors that had survived conditioning. Over the following months the frequencies of hyperexpanded clones went down, and after one year T-cell counts and TCRbeta diversity were mostly credited to newly produced T cells. Apparently early alphabetaT-cell count recovery about two months after transplant reportedly relied on only several hundred rapidly expanded clones derived from non-depleted graft cells.

Libraries were constructed by PCR. The sequencer was an Illumina HiSeq 2500. Molecular barcoding was employed in the preparation of TCR libraries, with unique molecular identifiers being used to normalize TCRbeta repertoire quantification. The raw public reads went through TCRdb reprocessing: fastp at Q25, MiXCR clone calling, in-frame beta chains kept. Each CDR3 protein appears once, grouped with its most common genes and DNA. This sample comprises roughly 160,000 distinct CDR3 sequences, 11% of them detected only once. Roughly 13% of the sample is taken by the ten largest. This clonotype has at least ten counts. No antigen is known for it. Within one base of it there is no much larger clone, and no base qualities were kept. The treatment or condition label here, explained by the study, means: allogeneic hematopoietic cell transplantation with graft depleted of TCRalphabeta T cells and CD19 B cells. The transplant recipients were children given TCRalphabeta/CD19-depleted allogeneic hematopoietic cell grafts.

Clipping removes 6 bases from V and 2 bases from J, with 5 as the unmatched junction base count. The CDR3 covers 13 residues, taking in both the cysteine and the phenylalanine. The sequence is cut down to CDR3 DNA, 39 bases in frame from base 1. CDR1 SQVTM and CDR2 ANQGSEA are derived from the germline V gene. The sequenced sample was PBMCs, obtained before TCRalphabeta/CD19-depleted stem cell transplant. This clonotype originated in a boy aged 2-15 years with acute myeloid leukemia, due to receive a stem cell transplant. Recombination linked TRBV29-1 to TRBJ2-7, and 9 junction bases match TRBD1. CDR3 region: CSVVDRGTYEQYF. The DNA reads as follows: TGCAGCGTCGTGGACAGGGGCACCTACGAGCAGTACTTC.